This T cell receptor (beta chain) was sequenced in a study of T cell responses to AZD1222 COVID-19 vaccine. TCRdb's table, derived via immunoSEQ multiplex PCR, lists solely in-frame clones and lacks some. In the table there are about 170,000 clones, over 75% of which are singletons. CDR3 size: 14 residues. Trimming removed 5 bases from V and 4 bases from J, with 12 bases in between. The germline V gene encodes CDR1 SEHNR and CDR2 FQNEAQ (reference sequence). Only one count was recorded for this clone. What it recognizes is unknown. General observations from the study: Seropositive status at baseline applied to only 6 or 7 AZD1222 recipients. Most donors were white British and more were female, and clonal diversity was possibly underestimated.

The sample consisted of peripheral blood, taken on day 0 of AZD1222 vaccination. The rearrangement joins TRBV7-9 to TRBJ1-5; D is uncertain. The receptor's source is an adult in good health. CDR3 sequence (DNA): TGTGCCAGCAGCCCCATGGAGGCTAATCAGCCCCAGCATTTT. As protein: CASSPMEANQPQHF.